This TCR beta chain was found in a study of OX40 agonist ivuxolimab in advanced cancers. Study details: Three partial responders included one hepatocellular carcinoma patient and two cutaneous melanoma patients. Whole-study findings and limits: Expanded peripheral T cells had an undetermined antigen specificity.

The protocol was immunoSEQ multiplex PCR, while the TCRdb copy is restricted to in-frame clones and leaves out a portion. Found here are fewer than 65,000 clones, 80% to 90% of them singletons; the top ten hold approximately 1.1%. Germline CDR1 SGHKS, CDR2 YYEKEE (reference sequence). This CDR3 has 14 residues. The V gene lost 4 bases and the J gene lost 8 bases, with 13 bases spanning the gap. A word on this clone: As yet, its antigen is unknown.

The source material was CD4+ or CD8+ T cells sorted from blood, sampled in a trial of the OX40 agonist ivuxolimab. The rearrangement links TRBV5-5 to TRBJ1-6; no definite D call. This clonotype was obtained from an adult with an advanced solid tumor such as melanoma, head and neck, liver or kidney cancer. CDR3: CASSMTATDSPLHF. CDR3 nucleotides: TGTGCCAGCAGCATGACGGCGACGGATTCACCCCTCCACTTT.